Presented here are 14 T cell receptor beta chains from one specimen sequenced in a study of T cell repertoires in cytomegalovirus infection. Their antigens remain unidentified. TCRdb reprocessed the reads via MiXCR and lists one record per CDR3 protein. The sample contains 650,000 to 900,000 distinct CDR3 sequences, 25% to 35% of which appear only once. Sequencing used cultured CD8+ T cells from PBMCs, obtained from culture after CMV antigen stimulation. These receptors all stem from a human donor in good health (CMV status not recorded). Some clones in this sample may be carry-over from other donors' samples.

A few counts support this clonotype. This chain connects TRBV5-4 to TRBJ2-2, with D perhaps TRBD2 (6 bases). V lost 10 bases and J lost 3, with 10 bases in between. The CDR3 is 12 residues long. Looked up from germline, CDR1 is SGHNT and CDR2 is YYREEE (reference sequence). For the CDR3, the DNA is TGTGCCCCCGGCGGGGACACCGGGGAGCTGTTTTTT. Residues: CAPGGDTGELFF.

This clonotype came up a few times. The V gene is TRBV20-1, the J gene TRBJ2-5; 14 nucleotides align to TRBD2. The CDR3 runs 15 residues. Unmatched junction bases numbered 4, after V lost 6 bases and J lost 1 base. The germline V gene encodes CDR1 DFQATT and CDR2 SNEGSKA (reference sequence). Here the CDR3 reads CSARTSGGIQETQYF. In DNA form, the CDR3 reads TGCAGTGCGCGGACTAGCGGGGGGATCCAAGAGACCCAGTACTTC.

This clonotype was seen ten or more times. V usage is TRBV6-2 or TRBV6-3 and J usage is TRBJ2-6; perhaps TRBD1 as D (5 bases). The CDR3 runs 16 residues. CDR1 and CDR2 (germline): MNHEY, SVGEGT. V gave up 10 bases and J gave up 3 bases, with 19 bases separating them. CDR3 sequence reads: CATLTDILGGANVLTF. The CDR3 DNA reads TGTGCCACCTTGACAGACATCCTTGGTGGGGCCAACGTCCTGACTTTC.

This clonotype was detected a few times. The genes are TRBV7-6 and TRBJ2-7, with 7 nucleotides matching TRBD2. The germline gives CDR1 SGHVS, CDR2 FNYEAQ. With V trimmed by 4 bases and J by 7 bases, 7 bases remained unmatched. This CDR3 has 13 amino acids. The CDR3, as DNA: TGTGCCAGCAGCTCAGCAGGCGGGGGTGAGCAGTACGTC. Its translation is CASSSAGGGEQYV.

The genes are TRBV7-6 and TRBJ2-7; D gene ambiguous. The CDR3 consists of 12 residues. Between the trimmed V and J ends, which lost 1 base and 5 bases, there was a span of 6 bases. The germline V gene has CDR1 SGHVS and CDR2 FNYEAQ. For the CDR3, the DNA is TGTGCCAGCAGCTTAGGTATCCACGAGCAGTACGTC. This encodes CASSLGIHEQYV.

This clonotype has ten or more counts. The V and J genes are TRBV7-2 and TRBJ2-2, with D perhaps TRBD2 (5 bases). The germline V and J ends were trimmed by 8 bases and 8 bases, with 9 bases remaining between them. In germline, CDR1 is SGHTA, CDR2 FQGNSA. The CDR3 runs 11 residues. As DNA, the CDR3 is TGTGCCAGCCCCCGGAGGGGGGAGCTGTTTTTT. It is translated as CASPRRGELFF.

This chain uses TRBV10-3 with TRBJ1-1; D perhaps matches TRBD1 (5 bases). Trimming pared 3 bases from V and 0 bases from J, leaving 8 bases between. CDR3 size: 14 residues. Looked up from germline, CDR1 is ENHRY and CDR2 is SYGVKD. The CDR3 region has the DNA TGTGCCATCAGTGACAGGGTTCTGAACACTGAAGCTTTCTTT. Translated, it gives CAISDRVLNTEAFF.

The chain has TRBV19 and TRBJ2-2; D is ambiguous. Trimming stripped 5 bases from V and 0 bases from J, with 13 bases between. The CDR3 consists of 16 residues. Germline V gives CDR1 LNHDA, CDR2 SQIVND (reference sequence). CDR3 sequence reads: CASSFGKPPNTGELFF. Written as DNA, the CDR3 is TGTGCCAGTAGTTTTGGAAAACCCCCGAACACCGGGGAGCTGTTTTTT.

DNA for the CDR3: TGTGCCAGCAGCAGAGTCCCGGGACAGGTAGCTAACTATGGCTACACCTTC. Translated, it gives CASSRVPGQVANYGYTF. The J gene is TRBJ1-2, the V gene TRBV2, with 8 bases aligning to TRBD1. The germline CDR1 and CDR2 sequences are SNHLY and FYNNEI. The trim removed 6 bases at V and 0 bases at J, leaving 12 bases unmatched. The CDR3 has 17 residues. Supplemented by reference TRBV2 and TRBJ1-2, the full variable domain reads EPEVTQTPSHQVTQMGQEVILRCVPISNHLYFYWYRQILGQKVEFLVSFYNNEISEKSEIFDDQFSVERPDGSNFTLKIRSTKLEDSAMYFCASSRVPGQVANYGYTFGSGTRLTVV.

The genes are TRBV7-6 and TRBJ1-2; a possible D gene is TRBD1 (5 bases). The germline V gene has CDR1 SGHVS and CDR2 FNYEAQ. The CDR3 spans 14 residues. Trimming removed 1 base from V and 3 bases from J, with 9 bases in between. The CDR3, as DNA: TGTGCCAGCAGCTTAGAAGGGGAGGACTATGGCTACACCTTC. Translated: CASSLEGEDYGYTF. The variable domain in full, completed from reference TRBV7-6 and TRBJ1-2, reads GAGVSQSPRYKVTKRGQDVALRCDPISGHVSLYWYRQALGQGPEFLTYFNYEAQQDKSGLPNDRFSAERPEGSISTLTIQRTEQRDSAMYRCASSLEGEDYGYTFGSGTRLTVV.

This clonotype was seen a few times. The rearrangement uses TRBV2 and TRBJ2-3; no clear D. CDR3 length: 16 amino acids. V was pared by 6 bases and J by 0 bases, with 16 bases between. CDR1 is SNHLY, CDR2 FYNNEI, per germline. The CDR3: CASRMRQILSTDTQYF. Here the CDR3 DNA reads TGTGCCAGCAGGATGAGACAAATCCTAAGCACAGATACGCAGTATTTT.

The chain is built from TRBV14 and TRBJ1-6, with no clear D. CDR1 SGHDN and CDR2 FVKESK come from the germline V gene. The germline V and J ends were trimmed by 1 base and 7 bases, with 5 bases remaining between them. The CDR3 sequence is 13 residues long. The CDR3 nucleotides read TGTGCCAGCAGCCAAGTGTGGAATTCACCCCTCCACTTT. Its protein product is CASSQVWNSPLHF. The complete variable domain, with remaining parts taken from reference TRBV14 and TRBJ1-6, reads EAGVTQFPSHSVIEKGQTVTLRCDPISGHDNLYWYRRVMGKEIKFLLHFVKESKQDESGMPNNRFLAERTGGTYSTLKVQPAELEDSGVYFCASSQVWNSPLHFGNGTRLTVT.

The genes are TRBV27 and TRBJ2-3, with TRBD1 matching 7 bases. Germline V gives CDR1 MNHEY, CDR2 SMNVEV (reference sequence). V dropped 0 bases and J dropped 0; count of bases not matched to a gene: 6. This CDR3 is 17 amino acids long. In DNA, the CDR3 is TGTGCCAGCAGTTTATCCCGAAGGGGGCTGAGCACAGATACGCAGTATTTT. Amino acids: CASSLSRRGLSTDTQYF.

In DNA form, the CDR3 reads TGCAGTGCTAACGCCGACAGGGCGTGGGGAACTGAAGCTTTCTTT. Its protein product is CSANADRAWGTEAFF. The V call is TRBV20-1, the J call TRBJ1-1, with 7 bases that match TRBD1. Germline CDR1 reads DFQATT; CDR2 reads SNEGSKA (reference sequence). The V gene end was trimmed by 4 bases and the J gene end by 5 bases; junction bases not matched to a gene: 13. This CDR3 comprises 15 residues.